This T cell receptor beta chain was recovered during a study of blood T cell repertoires in COVID-19. Looking at the study overall: Italy, Spain and the United States were the sources of the convalescent and acute COVID-19 samples. Sources were T cells, B-cell-depleted T cells, or PBMCs; the material itself was cDNA or gDNA.

Per the original methods: The authors estimated nucleated cell counts from reference gene primer amplification. Profiled with immunoSEQ multiplex PCR; TCRdb holds only in-frame clones, not every one. V, J and clone size are those of that table, while D and trimming were read from the DNA. The table records more than 60,000 clones, around nine tenths of them present only once. The junction had 6 bases not matched to a gene; V was cut back by 1 base and J by 8 bases. CDR1 SGHNT and CDR2 YYREEE come from the germline V gene (reference sequence). This CDR3 region has 15 residues. The chain uses TRBV5-4 and TRBJ1-4; 9 bases match TRBD1. The specimen sequenced was peripheral blood. This clonotype was obtained from an elderly woman with active or convalescent COVID-19. CDR3 coding DNA: TGTGCCAGCAGCTTGAAACAGGGGGCATACGAAAAACTGTTTTTT. Its protein product is CASSLKQGAYEKLFF.